This T cell receptor beta chain was found in a study of cytomegalovirus exposure and HLA in healthy donors. Study-level findings and limits: Three chains tied to CMV proved CMV antigen-specific in vitro. Available immune exposure information was restricted to CMV serostatus only. Later analysis suggested most CMV-associated TCR beta chains were HLA-restricted. Among TCR sequences, most were rare, though some public TCRs appeared in many donors.

Concerning this clone itself: Its target is not known.

PCR primers comprised 60 Vbeta and 13 Jbeta primers. Clones were sequenced by immunoSEQ multiplex PCR, and TCRdb holds only the in-frame ones, with some missing. Found here are 95,000 to 130,000 clones, around a tenth of them singletons; the top ten hold over 2.5%. Trimming removed 8 bases at V and 5 bases at J, with 6 bases between. The CDR3 contains 11 residues. CDR1 and CDR2 (germline): WSHSY, SAAADI. The chain combines TRBV10-2 with TRBJ2-2; the D is unclear. The sequence came from a man aged 25 to 40 in good health and CMV-seronegative. Sequences were obtained from PBMCs. CDR3 nucleotide sequence: TGCGCCAGCCGCAGGACCGGGGAGCTGTTTTTT. Amino acids: CASRRTGELFF.